This record concerns one T cell receptor (beta chain) sequence. Its antigen is unidentified. This sample was included in a study of cytomegalovirus exposure and HLA in healthy donors. Between the trimmed V and J ends, which lost 2 bases and 5 bases, there was a span of 16 bases. Looked up from germline, CDR1 is SGHVS and CDR2 is FNYEAQ. This CDR3 spans 15 amino acids. The primer mix had 60 Vbeta and 13 Jbeta primers. TCRdb's copy holds only in-frame clones and misses some; the assay was immunoSEQ multiplex PCR. The sample holds under 95,000 clones, about 8% seen once. Study results and caveats: With further analysis later on, most CMV-associated TCR beta chains appeared HLA-restricted.

The chain carries TRBV7-6 and TRBJ2-7, with a possible D match to TRBD1 (7 bases). The specimen was PBMCs. This TCR was recovered from a man aged 45-65 years in good health and CMV-seronegative. The CDR3 reads CASSLTVFRGDEQYF. The CDR3 DNA is TGTGCCAGCAGCTTAACAGTCTTCAGGGGGGACGAGCAGTACTTC.